This T cell receptor (beta chain) was retrieved from a study of tumor-infiltrating lymphocytes in oesophageal squamous cell carcinoma. TCRdb re-derived calls from the PCR reads in MiXCR, one entry per CDR3 protein. The sample consists of over 15,000 distinct CDR3 sequences, about 50% of them appearing once. This CDR3 has 16 amino acids. Trimming removed 6 bases from V and 5 bases from J; junction bases left unmatched: 9. The germline V gene has CDR1 SGHTA and CDR2 FQGNSA. This clonotype was seen a few times. The sequenced sample was esophageal tumor tissue. The chain has TRBV7-2 and TRBJ2-3; 12 bases match TRBD2. The receptor was isolated from a male donor with esophageal squamous cell carcinoma. The CDR3 coding sequence is TGTGCCAGCAGTTTTTCTAGCGGGGGGGCAAAAGATACGCAGTATTTT. The encoded protein is CASSFSSGGAKDTQYF.